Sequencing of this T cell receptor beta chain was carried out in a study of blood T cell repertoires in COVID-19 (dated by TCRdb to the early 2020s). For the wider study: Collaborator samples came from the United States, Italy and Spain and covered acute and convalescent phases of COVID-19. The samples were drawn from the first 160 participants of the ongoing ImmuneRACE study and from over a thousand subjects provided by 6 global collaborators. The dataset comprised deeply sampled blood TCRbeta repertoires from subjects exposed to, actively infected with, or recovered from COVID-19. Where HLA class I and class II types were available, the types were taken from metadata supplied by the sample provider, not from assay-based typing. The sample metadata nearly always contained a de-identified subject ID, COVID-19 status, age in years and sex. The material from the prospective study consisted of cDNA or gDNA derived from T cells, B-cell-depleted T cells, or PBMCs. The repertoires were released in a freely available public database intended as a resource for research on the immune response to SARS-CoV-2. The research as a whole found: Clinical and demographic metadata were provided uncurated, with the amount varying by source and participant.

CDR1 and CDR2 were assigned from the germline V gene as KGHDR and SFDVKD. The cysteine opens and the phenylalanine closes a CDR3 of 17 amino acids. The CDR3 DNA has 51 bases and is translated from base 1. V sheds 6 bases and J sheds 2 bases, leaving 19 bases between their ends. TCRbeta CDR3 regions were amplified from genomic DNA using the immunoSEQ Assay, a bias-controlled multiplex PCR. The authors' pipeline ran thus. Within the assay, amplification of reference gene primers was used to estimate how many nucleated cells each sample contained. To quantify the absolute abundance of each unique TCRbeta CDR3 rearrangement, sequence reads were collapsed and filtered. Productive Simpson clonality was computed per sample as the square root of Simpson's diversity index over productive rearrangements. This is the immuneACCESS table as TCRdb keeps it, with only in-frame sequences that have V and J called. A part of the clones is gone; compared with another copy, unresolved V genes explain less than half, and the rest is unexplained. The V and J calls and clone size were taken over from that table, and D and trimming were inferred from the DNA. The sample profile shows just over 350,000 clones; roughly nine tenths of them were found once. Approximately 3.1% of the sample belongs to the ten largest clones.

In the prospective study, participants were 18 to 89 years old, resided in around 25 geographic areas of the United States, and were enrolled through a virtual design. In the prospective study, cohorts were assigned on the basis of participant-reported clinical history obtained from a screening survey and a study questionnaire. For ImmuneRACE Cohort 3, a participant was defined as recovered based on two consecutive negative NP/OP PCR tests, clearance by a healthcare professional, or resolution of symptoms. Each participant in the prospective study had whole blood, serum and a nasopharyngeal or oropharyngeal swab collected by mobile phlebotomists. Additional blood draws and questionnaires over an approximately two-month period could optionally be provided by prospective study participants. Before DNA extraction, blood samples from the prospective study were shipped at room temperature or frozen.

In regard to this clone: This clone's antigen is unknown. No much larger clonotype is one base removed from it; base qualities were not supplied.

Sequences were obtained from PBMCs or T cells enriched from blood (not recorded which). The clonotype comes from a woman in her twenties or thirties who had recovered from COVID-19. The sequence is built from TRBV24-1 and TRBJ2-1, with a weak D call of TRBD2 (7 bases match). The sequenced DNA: TGTGCCACCAGTCCGTCAGGGGACTACCCGACCTACAATGAGCAGTTCTTC. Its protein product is CATSPSGDYPTYNEQFF.